One T cell receptor (beta chain) is described in this entry. Method: immunoSEQ multiplex PCR; TCRdb's copy keeps in-frame clones and lacks some. This sample has about 38,000 clones; roughly 85% occur once, and the top ten carry approximately 1.2%. The sample originates from a study of STAT5B mutations in CD4+ large granular lymphocyte leukemia. Germline CDR1 reads SGHRS; CDR2 reads YFSETQ. V was clipped by 5 bases and J by 2 bases, with 7 bases between them. The CDR3 is made up of 12 amino acids. This chain links TRBV5-1 with TRBJ2-5, with D hard to call. Sequenced input: CD4+ T cells from blood buffy coats. The source is a human donor in good health. CDR3 nucleotides: TGCGCCAGCAGTAGATCTCAAGAGACCCAGTACTTC. Its protein product is CASSRSQETQYF.